This entry features one T cell receptor beta chain sequence. Its antigen is as yet unknown. TCRdb re-called the RACE reads through MiXCR, storing one row per CDR3 protein. The table includes under 45,000 distinct CDR3 sequences, 9% to 12% detected once. This sample is drawn from a study of human T cells and chemical hapten exposure. Study at large: In the roughly 25-week study, patients were dosed weekly with diphenylcyclopropenone on the scalp throughout.

Time point here: pre-sensitization, week 0. The treatment here: therapeutic diphenylcyclopropenone sensitization with weekly scalp DPC. Total RNA extraction was carried out from unfractionated whole blood. Study-level results: Because they had alopecia, donors may respond immunologically unlike healthy people. TCRs at a frequency above 1 in 1000 stayed unchanged with DPC sensitization. Relative to controls, expanded TCRs formed significantly more large CDR3 similarity clusters.

The CDR3 consists of 13 residues. The germline V gene encodes CDR1 SQVTM and CDR2 ANQGSEA. V was trimmed by 6 bases and J by 0 bases, leaving 10 bases between them. The input for sequencing was whole blood, taken in connection with sensitization to the hapten diphenylcyclopropenone (DPC). The chain uses TRBV29-1 and TRBJ2-3; D is unclear. The sequence was obtained from a man between 50 and 59 years old with alopecia areata. Some clones in this sample may be carry-over from other donors' samples. This CDR3 reads CSVQTASTDTQYF. The CDR3 nucleotides are TGCAGCGTCCAGACTGCAAGCACAGATACGCAGTATTTT.